This T cell receptor (beta chain) was retrieved from a study of T cell repertoires in aging, cancer and after chemotherapy (dated by TCRdb to the late 2010s). About the full investigation: Donors were distributed across six age groups ranging from 30 or younger to 70 or older, with at least three individuals included per group. Control TCR repertoires from healthy donors were recorded over several months to years, and clear clonal overlap was observed across re-sampling. The full dataset contained some 8.7 million TCR reads. Peripheral blood TCR beta repertoires from healthy donors and cancer patients were profiled to examine immunoaging and T cell reconstitution after chemotherapy. Alongside around 98 healthy donors serving as a reference group, the cohort included approximately 210 cancer patients, of whom more than 90 had hematological cancers and 124 had solid cancers.

TCR beta rearrangements were amplified from genomic DNA extracted from peripheral blood rather than from sorted cells or RNA. What the study reported, not specific to this receptor: Significantly lower blood TCR diversity and higher clonality were observed in untreated patients with hematological or solid cancers than in age-matched healthy donors. According to the authors, the repertoire data do not permit conclusions about immunological memory after chemotherapy. In healthy donors, the decline in TCR diversity with age was mainly explained by loss of richness, whereas in cancer patients loss of evenness was also found to contribute. In both cancer cohorts, the median generation probability rose over the chemotherapy interval, which suggests that the repertoire was reconstituted through rebound thymic output.

Rearranged TRB sequences spanning V, D and J segments were amplified in a multiplex touch-down PCR with a mixed TRB-A/B primer pool. Illumina adapters and sample indices were attached to the amplicons through two consecutive PCR reactions run with Phusion HS II polymerase. Amplicons were gel-purified with the NucleoSpin Gel and PCR Clean-up kit, then checked with Qubit and an Agilent 2100 Bioanalyzer. Libraries were sequenced on an Illumina MiSeq using 600-cycle, single-indexed, paired-end runs. The published analysis was carried out like this. Processing of the TRB sequences was carried out with MiXCR versions 2.12 and 3.0.5. Each unique CDR3 nucleotide sequence was counted as one clone, and only productive sequences with at least two reads were retained. The repertoire metrics were Shannon diversity, evenness, clonality (defined as one minus evenness), and alpha-parameterized diversity profiles covering alpha 0 to 5. Generation probabilities of clones in paired pre- and post-chemotherapy samples were computed with the IGoR algorithm. Using fastp at Q25 and MiXCR, TCRdb reprocessed the public reads and kept productive beta chains. Every distinct CDR3 protein forms one entry, paired with its most common genes and DNA. It is TCRdb's table, rather than the study itself, that gives the V and J calls and clone size. The sample data list about 8,700 distinct CDR3 sequences, and approximately 30% of these were observed just once. About 3.1% of the sample is in the top ten clones.

This clonotype was recorded a few times. This receptor's antigen is unknown. No clone much larger than this one lies a single base away; base qualities are absent. The clonotype originates from a human donor in good health. The sample comprised blood.

The CDR3 sequence is CASSQVAGVSSYNEQFF. The nucleotide sequence reads as follows: TGCGCCAGCAGCCAAGTAGCGGGGGTCAGCTCCTACAATGAGCAGTTCTTC. This sequence uses TRBV4-3 and TRBJ2-1, with 9 bases matching TRBD2. CDR1 LGHNA and CDR2 YSLEER are derived from the germline V gene. Ends trimmed: V by 1 base, J by 0 bases; bases unmatched to a gene: 4. Inclusive of the bounding cysteine and phenylalanine, the CDR3 is 17 residues long. The retained sequence is limited to the CDR3, 51 bases, with the frame set at the first base.